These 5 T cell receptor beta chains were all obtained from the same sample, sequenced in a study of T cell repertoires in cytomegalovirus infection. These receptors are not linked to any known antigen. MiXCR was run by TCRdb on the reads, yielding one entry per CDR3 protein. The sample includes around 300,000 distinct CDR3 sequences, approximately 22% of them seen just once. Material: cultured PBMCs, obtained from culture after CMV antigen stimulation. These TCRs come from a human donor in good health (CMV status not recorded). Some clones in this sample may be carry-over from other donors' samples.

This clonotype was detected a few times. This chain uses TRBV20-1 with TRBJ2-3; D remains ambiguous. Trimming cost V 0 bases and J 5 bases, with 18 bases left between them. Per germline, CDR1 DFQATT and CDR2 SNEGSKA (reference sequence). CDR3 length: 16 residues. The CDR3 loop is CSAREWHREKGDTQYF. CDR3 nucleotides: TGCAGTGCTAGAGAATGGCACAGAGAAAAGGGAGATACGCAGTATTTT.

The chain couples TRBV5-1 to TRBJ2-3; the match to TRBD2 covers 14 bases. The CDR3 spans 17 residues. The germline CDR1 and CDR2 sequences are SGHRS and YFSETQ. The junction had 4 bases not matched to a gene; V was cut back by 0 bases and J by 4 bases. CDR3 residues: CASSLARTSGRSDTQYF. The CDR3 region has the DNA TGCGCCAGCAGCTTGGCCCGGACTAGCGGGAGGTCAGATACGCAGTATTTT.

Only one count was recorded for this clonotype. The CDR3 reads CASSIGGHYGYTF. In DNA form, the CDR3 reads TGTGCCAGTAGTATCGGGGGACACTATGGCTACACCTTC. The chain recombines TRBV19 with TRBJ1-2, with D maybe TRBD1 (5 bases). V lost 3 bases and J 3 bases, leaving 8 bases between the germline ends. CDR1 and CDR2 from the germline V gene are LNHDA and SQIVND (reference sequence). The CDR3 runs 13 residues. Together with reference TRBV19 and TRBJ1-2, the CDR3 gives the full variable domain: DGGITQSPKYLFRKEGQNVTLSCEQNLNHDAMYWYRQDPGQGLRLIYYSQIVNDFQKGDIAEGYSVSREKKESFPLTVTSAQKNPTAFYLCASSIGGHYGYTFGSGTRLTVV.

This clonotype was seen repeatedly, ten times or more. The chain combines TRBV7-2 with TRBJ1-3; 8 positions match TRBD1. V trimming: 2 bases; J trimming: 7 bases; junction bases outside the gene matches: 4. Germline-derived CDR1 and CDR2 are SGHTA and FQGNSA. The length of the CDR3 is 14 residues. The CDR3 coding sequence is TGTGCCAGCAGCTTAAACAGGGGGTCGAACACCATATATTTT. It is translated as CASSLNRGSNTIYF.

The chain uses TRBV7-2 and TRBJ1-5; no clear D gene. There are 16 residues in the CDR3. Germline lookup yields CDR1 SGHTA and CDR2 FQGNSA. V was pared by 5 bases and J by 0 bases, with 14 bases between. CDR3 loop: CASSISAGDSNQPQHF. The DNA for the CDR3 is TGTGCCAGCAGCATCAGCGCAGGCGATAGCAATCAGCCCCAGCATTTT.